The sequence of this T cell receptor beta chain was determined in a study of CD8+ T cells in alopecia areata. Overall study findings and caveats: Lesional scalp, notably in alopecia totalis/universalis, had clonality above that of normal scalp.

Sequencing relied on a cDNA template that was reverse transcribed from extracted RNA. Here immunoSEQ multiplex PCR was the method, and the copy in TCRdb shows in-frame clones only, minus some. The data hold about 120,000 clones, with around 49% observed a single time. Comments on this clone: Its antigen is still unknown.

There are 15 residues in the CDR3. Trimming removed 1 base at V and 4 bases at J, with 12 bases between. Germline V CDR1 and CDR2: MGHRA, YSYEKL. V gene TRBV4-1 combines with J gene TRBJ2-3; weak D call: TRBD2 (5 bases). This receptor was taken from a human donor with alopecia areata. Sequenced material: CD8+ T cells sorted from blood, taken at week 0. CDR3 coding DNA: TGCGCCAGCAGCCAAGTATGGCTAGCTGCAGATACGCAGTATTTT. Encoded protein: CASSQVWLAADTQYF.